This T cell receptor beta chain came from a study of cytomegalovirus exposure and HLA in healthy donors. Notes on the study in general: In a later analysis, TCR association rates varied by HLA locus: DRB1 most, HLA-C fewest. Sequence variants that were highly shared formed a cluster that was likely a sequencing artifact.

The PCR contained 60 Vbeta and 13 Jbeta primers. Authors' processing steps: Later, 80 million or so unique TCR beta chains were counted in an analysis, and approximately 9.9 million of them were shared. The repertoire was sequenced with immunoSEQ multiplex PCR; TCRdb's copy has only in-frame clones and lacks some. V and J calls and clone size are as listed in that table; D and trimming were resolved from the DNA. The sample has approximately 210,000 clones; about 85% are singletons. Per germline, CDR1 LNHNV and CDR2 YYDKDF (reference sequence). The CDR3 length is 15 residues. The V and J ends lost 2 bases and 3 bases, in that order; junction bases with no gene match: 6. The count of this clone is one. Its antigen is not identified.

The receptor comes from a woman between 50 and 59 years old in good health and CMV-seropositive. Sample: PBMCs. The rearrangement uses TRBV15 and TRBJ2-5, with 7 bases matching TRBD2. This CDR3 reads CATSRSGRGEETQYF. CDR3 DNA: TGTGCCACCAGCAGATCAGGCCGGGGGGAAGAGACCCAGTACTTC.